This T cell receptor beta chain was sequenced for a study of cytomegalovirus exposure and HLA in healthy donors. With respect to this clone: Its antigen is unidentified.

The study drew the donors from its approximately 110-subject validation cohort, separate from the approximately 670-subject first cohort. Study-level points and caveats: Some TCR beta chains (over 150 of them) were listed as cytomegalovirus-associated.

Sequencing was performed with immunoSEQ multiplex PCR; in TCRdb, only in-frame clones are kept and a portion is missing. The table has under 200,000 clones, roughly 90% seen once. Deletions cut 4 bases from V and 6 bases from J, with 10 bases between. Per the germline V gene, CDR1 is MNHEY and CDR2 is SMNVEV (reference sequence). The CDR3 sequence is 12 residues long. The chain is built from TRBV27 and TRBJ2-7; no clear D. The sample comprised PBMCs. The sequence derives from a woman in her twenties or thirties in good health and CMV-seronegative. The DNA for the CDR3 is TGTGCCAGCAGTTCCCCCCCGGGCGAGCAGTACTTC. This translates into CASSSPPGEQYF.